This T cell receptor beta chain derives from a study of shared clonotypes between healthy human individuals. Here immunoSEQ multiplex PCR was the method, and the copy in TCRdb shows in-frame clones only, minus some. Found here are roughly 1,000,000 clones, 70% to 80% of them singletons; the top ten hold 0.61%. This clone was counted between two and nine times. This clonotype was obtained from a man aged 18 to 29 in good health. Some clones in this sample may be carry-over from other donors' samples. Sequencing used memory CD4+ T cells from PBMCs. Indicated subset: CD45RA-negative fraction.

CDR3: CASKPGQGPYEQYF. The CDR3 DNA reads as TGTGCCAGCAAACCGGGACAGGGTCCCTACGAGCAGTACTTC. This chain connects TRBV27 to TRBJ2-7, with 9 bases fitting TRBD1. The CDR3 runs to 14 residues. Germline V gene sequence: CDR1 MNHEY, CDR2 SMNVEV (reference sequence). V trimming: 7 bases; J trimming: 2 bases; junction bases outside the gene matches: 6.